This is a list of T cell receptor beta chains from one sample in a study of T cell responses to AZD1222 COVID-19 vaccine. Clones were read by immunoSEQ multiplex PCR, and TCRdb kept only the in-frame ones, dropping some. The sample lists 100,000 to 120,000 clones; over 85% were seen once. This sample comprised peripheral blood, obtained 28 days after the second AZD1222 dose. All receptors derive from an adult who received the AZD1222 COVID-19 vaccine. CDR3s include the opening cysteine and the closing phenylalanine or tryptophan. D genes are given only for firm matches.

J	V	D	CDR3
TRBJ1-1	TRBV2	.	CASGRGQRREAFF
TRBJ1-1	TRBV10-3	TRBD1	CAISPGQGARMRGTEAFF
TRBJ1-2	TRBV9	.	CASSVGNNYGYTF
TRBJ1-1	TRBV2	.	CASHRWDTEAFF
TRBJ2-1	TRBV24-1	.	CATSDPRADAYNEQFF
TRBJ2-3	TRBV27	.	CASLGWGGTQYF
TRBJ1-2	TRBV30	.	CAWSVLGIYTF
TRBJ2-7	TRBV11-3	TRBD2	CASSLVLGLEEQYF
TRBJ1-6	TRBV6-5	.	CASNPEFNSPLHF
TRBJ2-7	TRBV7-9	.	CASGGGGQTVSYEQYF
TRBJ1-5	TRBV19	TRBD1	CASSIKQGWQPQHF
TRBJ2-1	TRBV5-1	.	CASSRQGSGSYNEQFF
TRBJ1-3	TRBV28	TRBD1	CASRTGREGNTIYF
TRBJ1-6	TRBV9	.	CASSVDGSSYNSPLHF
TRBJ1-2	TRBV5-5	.	CASSPLLVVANYGYTF
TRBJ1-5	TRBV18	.	CASSPIRSTGSGQPQHF
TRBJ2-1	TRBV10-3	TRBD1	CAISSTGTGGNEQFF
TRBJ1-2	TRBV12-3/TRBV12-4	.	CASSFLPYGYTF
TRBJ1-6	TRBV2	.	CASKGALDSPLHF
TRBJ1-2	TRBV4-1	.	CASSQNNRVRSGYTF
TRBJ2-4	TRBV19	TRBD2	CASTRGTSGIGPKNIQYF
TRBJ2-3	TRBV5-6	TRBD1	CASRGTGIWYF
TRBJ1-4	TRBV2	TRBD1	CASRGTGGSEKLFF
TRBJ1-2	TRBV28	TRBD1	CASSLGQGNYGYTF
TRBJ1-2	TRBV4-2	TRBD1	CASSPDRANYGYTF